Detailed here is one T cell receptor (beta chain). Its recognized antigen is unknown. Base qualities are not at hand, and no much larger clone is one base apart. The sample comes from a study of T cells in Graves' hyperthyroidism and ophthalmopathy (dated by TCRdb to the late 2010s). With regard to the full study: A discovery cohort of about 100 patients, about 43 with Graves' ophthalmopathy and more than 55 with stable Graves' hyperthyroidism, was used to find distinguishing TCR V-J signatures. Prospective prediction of ophthalmopathy was tested in an independent validation cohort of approximately 18 hyperthyroidism patients and some 17 patients who later progressed to ophthalmopathy. The approximately 100 discovery patients were randomly divided into training and test sets at a 7:3 ratio. Thyroid tissue and blood T-cell repertoires from six Graves' hyperthyroidism patients were also compared in the study. After blood sampling, hyperthyroidism patients were treated with methimazole at a starting dose of 30 mg daily, and ophthalmopathy patients were treated with high-dose intravenous methylprednisolone. TCR Vbeta CDR3 sequencing of 135 peripheral blood samples (about 45 ophthalmopathy, 75 hyperthyroidism and roughly 17 progressor patients) is reported in the paper.

Reading from cysteine to phenylalanine, the CDR3 counts 14 amino acids. The sequence is cut down to CDR3 DNA, 42 bases in frame from base 1. Based on the germline V gene (reference sequence), the CDR1 and CDR2 sequences are LNHNV and YYDKDF. Deletion took 1 base off V and 5 bases off J, with a span of 11 bases between the germline ends. Amplification of TCR beta CDR3 regions was carried out from RNA transcripts. The first round of RT-PCR for the TCR CDR3 was performed with the HTBI primer set and the Qiagen OneStep RT-PCR kit. Libraries were constructed in a second round of multiplex PCR, after which size selection and purification were performed. Sequencing of the libraries was done on an Illumina HiSeq2000 using paired-end 100 bp reads. The published analysis was carried out like this. Raw data were processed with SOAPnuke, discarding reads with adapters, uncalled bases, mean Phred below 15, or no exact constant-primer or identifier match. High-quality paired reads were merged using COPE v1.2.5, and each unique nucleotide sequence was defined as a clonotype. MiTCR v1.1 was used to align clonotypes to the IMGT TRBV, TRBD and TRBJ reference segments. Analysis was restricted to V-J combinations with a frequency above 0.0001, which covered about 99% of repertoires. A TCS score was defined as the ratio between F50 (clonal expansion) and ExV (chaos), using BLOSUM62-based TCRdist between CDR3 peptides within each V-J. Welch's t-statistics and random forest reduced roughly 500 V-J features to about 13, which were used in a naive Bayes classifier (R e1071). The similarity between thyroid and blood repertoires was quantified using the Morisita-Horn index. TCRdb took the public reads, trimmed them with fastp at Q25, ran MiXCR for clone calling and kept in-frame beta chains. Identical CDR3 proteins give one entry, which carries the most common genes and DNA. TCRdb's processing, not the authors', yielded these V and J calls. Counted in this sample were a few hundred thousand distinct CDR3 sequences; around 46% of them appeared once. The ten most abundant clones make up roughly 20% of the sample.

The paper's findings and limits, for the study overall: Most expanded thyroid clonotypes (frequency above 0.001) were also detected in blood, suggesting blood repertoires may reflect thyroid immune responses. No statistical method was used to set the sample size in advance, and investigators knew the group allocation. In cross-validation, a model built on a 13 V-J signature told ophthalmopathy apart from stable hyperthyroidism with about 90% sensitivity and roughly 83% specificity, and in testing the same model reached 80%/75%. During validation, the model predicted progression to ophthalmopathy a median of about 6.5 months ahead of onset, with almost 71% sensitivity and 72% to 80% specificity.

Any patient with an uncontrolled infection, another autoimmune disease, pregnancy or lactation was excluded. Diagnoses were established on the basis of clinical symptoms, serum thyroxine and TRAb, thyroid ultrasound, and orbital computed tomography. Trizol reagent was used to extract total RNA, and RNA quality was then checked on an Agilent 2100 Bioanalyzer. This clonotype was sampled from an adult woman with Graves' disease, either hyperthyroidism or ophthalmopathy (not recorded which). The chain uses TRBV15 and TRBJ1-2, with the D gene not confidently named. Specimen: peripheral blood or thyroid tissue (not recorded which). The encoded CDR3 is CATSRVGQKYGYTF. The DNA sequence follows: TGTGCCACCAGCAGAGTGGGTCAGAAATATGGCTACACCTTC. Supplemented by the reference TRBV15 and TRBJ1-2 proteins around the CDR3, the complete variable domain is DAMVIQNPRYQVTQFGKPVTLSCSQTLNHNVMYWYQQKSSQAPKLLFHYYDKDFNNEADTPDNFQSRRPNTSFCFLDIRSPGLGDTAMYLCATSRVGQKYGYTFGSGTRLTVV.